Detailed here is one T cell receptor beta chain. The target antigen is unknown. The sample is drawn from a study of shared clonotypes between healthy human individuals. Study results and caveats: The diversity represented, both genetic and in exposure history, was limited by few donors.

The CDR3 has 16 residues. The junction had 6 bases not matched to a gene; V was cut back by 0 bases and J by 5 bases. Per the germline V gene, CDR1 is SGHRS and CDR2 is YFSETQ. Each cell subset's genomic DNA was divided evenly among several immunoSEQ plates. Sorted-subset replicate PCRs used 150 to 200 ng DNA, some 30,000 T cell genomes. Original processing notes: Owing to the provision of junction-only sequences devoid of quality scores by immunoSEQ, filtering differed. Profiled with immunoSEQ multiplex PCR; TCRdb holds only in-frame clones, not every one. From that table come the V and J calls and clone size; the DNA was used to work out D and trimming. The repertoire holds some 2,000,000 clones, with about 95% as singletons. Terminally differentiated effector memory CD45RA+ cells were excluded by CCR7 positive selection of CD45RO-negative cells.

Material: naive CD8+ T cells sorted from blood. This chain connects TRBV5-1 to TRBJ2-7, with TRBD2 matching over 12 bases. The source is a man aged 18 to 29 in good health. The CDR3 DNA is TGCGCCAGCAGCTTGGAGCTAGCGGGAGGGTACAACGAGCAGTACTTC. It translates to CASSLELAGGYNEQYF.